The entry that follows covers one T cell receptor (beta chain) sequence. The data were obtained in a study of blood T cell repertoires in COVID-19. Study-level information: Samples taken during acute and convalescent COVID-19 were collected in the United States, Italy and Spain. PBMCs, B-cell-depleted T cells, or T cells were the source of the cDNA or gDNA that made up the material.

Original processing methods: Amplification with reference gene primers provided the estimates of nucleated cell counts. Profiling relied on immunoSEQ multiplex PCR, and the TCRdb table lists in-frame clones only, not all of them. For V, J and clone size, that table is used; D and trimming come from the DNA. The table has about 270,000 clones, around 81% seen once; the top ten hold around 2.9%. The germline V gene encodes CDR1 MNHEY and CDR2 SMNVEV (reference sequence). The V and J ends lost 6 bases and 7 bases, in that order; junction bases with no gene match: 8. The length of the CDR3 is 14 residues.

This clonotype originated in a woman aged 55-75 years with active or convalescent COVID-19. Sequenced material: peripheral blood. The V gene is TRBV27, the J gene TRBJ2-2; TRBD2 aligns across 7 bases. The CDR3, as DNA: TGTGCCAGCAGCAGGACTAGTCTGGGCGGGGAGCTGTTTTTT. Translated: CASSRTSLGGELFF.